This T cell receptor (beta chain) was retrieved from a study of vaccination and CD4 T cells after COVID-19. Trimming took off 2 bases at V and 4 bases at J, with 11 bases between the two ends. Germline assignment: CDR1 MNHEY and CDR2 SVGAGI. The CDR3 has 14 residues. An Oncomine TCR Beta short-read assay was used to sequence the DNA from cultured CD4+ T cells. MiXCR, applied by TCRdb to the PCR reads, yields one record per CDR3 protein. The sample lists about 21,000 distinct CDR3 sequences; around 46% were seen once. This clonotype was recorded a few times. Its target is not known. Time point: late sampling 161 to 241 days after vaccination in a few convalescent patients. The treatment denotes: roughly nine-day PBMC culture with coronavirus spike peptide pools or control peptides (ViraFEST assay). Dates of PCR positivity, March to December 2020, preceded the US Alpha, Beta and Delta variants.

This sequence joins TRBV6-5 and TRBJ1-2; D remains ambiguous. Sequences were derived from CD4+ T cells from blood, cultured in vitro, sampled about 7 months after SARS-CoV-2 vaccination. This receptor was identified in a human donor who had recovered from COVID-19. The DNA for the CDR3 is TGTGCCAGCAGTTACCGATGGAACACCTATGGCTACACCTTC. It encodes CASSYRWNTYGYTF.